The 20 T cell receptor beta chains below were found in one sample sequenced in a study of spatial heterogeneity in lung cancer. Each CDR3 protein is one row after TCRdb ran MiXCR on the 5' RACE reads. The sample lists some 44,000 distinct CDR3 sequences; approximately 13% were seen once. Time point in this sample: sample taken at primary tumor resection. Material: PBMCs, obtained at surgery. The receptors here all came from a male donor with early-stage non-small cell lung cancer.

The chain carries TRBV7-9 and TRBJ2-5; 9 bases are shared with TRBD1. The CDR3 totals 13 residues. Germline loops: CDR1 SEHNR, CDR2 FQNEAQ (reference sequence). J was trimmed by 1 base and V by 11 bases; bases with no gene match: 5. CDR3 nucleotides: TGTGCCGGGGGACAGGGACCCCAAGAGACCCAGTACTTC. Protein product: CAGGQGPQETQYF.

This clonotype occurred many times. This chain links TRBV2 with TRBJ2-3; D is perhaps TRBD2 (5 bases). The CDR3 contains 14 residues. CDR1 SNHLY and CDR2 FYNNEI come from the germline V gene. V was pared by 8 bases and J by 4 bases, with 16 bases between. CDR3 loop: CASGLLAVPDTQYF. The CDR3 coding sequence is TGTGCCAGCGGACTTCTGGCTGTACCAGATACGCAGTATTTT.

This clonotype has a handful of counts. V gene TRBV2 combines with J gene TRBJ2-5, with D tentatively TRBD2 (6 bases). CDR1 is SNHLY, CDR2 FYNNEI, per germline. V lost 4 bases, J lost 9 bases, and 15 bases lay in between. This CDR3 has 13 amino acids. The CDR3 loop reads CASSVWREGAQYF. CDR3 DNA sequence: TGTGCCAGCAGTGTATGGAGGGAAGGGGCCCAGTACTTC.

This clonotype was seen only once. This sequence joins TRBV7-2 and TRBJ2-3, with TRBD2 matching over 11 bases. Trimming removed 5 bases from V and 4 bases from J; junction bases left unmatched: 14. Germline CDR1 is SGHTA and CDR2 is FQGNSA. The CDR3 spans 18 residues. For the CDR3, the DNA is TGTGCCAGCAGCGCCATGGGTATTACTAGCGGGGGCCCAGATACGCAGTATTTT. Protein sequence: CASSAMGITSGGPDTQYF.

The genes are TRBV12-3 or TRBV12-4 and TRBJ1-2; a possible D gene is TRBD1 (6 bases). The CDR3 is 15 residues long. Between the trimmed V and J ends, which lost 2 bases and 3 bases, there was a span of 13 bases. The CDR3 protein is CASSLIGGRDYGYTF. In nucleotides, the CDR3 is TGTGCCAGCAGTTTAATAGGGGGTCGCGACTATGGCTACACCTTC.

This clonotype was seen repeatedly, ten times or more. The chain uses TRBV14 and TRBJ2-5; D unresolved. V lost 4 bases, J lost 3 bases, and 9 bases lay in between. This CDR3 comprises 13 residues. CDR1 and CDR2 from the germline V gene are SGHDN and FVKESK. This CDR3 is CASSPLRKETQYF. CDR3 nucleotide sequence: TGTGCCAGCAGCCCCTTACGGAAAGAGACCCAGTACTTC.

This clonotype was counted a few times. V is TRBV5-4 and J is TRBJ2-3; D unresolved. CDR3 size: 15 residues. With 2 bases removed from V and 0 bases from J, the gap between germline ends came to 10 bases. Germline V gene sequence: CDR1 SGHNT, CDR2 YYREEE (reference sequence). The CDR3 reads CASSFSLGSTDTQYF. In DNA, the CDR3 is TGTGCCAGCAGCTTTTCTCTAGGAAGCACAGATACGCAGTATTTT.

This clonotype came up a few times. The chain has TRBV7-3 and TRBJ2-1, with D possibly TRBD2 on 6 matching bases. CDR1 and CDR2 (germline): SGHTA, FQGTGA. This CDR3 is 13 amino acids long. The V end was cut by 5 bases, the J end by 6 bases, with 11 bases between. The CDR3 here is CASSPPSANEQFF. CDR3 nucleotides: TGTGCCAGCAGCCCTCCTAGCGCCAATGAGCAGTTCTTC.

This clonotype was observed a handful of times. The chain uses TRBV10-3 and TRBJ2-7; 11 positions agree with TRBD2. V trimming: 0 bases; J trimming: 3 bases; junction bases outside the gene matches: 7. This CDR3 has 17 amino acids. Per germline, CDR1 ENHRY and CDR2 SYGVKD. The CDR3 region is CAISESATSGSLYEQYF. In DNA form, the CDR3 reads TGTGCCATCAGTGAGTCAGCCACTAGCGGGAGTCTCTACGAGCAGTACTTC.

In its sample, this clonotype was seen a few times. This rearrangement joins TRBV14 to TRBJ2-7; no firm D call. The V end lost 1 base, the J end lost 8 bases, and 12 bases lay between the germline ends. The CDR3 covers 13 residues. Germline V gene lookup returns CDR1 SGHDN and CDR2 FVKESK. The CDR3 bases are TGTGCCAGCAGCCAAGTTCCGGCAAACAAGCAGTACTTC. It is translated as CASSQVPANKQYF.

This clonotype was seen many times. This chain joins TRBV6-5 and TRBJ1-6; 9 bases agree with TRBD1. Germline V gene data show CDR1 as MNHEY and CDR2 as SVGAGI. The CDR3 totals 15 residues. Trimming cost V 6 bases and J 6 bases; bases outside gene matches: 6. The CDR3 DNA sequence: TGTGCCAGCAGCCCGACAGGGGGAAGTAATTCACCCCTCCACTTT. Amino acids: CASSPTGGSNSPLHF.

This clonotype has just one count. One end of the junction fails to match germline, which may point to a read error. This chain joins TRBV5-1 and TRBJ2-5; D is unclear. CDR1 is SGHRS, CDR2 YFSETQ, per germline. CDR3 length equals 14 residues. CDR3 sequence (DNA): TGCGCCGGCAGCTCCGGCCCCCCGGAAGAGACCCAGTACTTC. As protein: CAGSSGPPEETQYF.

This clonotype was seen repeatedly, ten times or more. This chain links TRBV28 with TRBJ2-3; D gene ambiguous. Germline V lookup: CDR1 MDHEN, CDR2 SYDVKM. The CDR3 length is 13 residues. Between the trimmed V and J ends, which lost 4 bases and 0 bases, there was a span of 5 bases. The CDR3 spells CASSWASTDTQYF. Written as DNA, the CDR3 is TGTGCCAGCAGTTGGGCTAGCACAGATACGCAGTATTTT.

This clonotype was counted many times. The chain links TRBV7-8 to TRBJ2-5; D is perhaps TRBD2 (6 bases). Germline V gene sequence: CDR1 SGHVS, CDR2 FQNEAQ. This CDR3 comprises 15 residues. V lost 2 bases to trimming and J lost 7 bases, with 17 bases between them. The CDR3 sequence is CASSLTRLAVGTQYF. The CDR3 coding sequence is TGTGCCAGCAGCTTAACGCGATTAGCGGTGGGGACCCAGTACTTC.

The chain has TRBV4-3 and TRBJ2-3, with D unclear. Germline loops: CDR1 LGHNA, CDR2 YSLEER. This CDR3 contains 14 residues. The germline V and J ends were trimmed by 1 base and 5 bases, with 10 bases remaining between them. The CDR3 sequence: CASSQVRVGDTQYF. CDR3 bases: TGCGCCAGCAGCCAAGTCCGGGTTGGAGATACGCAGTATTTT.

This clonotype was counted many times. The DNA for the CDR3 is TGCGCCAGCAGCTTGTATAGAAACACTGAAGCTTTCTTT. Translation gives CASSLYRNTEAFF. The chain employs TRBV5-1 and TRBJ1-1; D gene unclear. Germline V gene lookup returns CDR1 SGHRS and CDR2 YFSETQ. The CDR3 runs to 13 residues. V lost 1 base and J 2 bases, leaving 6 bases between the germline ends.

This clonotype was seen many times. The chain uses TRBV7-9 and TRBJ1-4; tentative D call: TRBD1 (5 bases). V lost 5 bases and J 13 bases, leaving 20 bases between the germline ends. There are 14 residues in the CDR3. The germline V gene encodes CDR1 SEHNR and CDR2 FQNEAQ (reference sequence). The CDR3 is CASSPTGDFGLLFF. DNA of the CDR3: TGTGCCAGCAGCCCGACCGGGGACTTCGGGCTACTGTTTTTT.

In DNA, the CDR3 is TGTGCCAGCAGCCAAGACTGGTACAATGAGCAGTTCTTC. It is translated as CASSQDWYNEQFF. The chain uses TRBV3-1 and TRBJ2-1; no firm D call. The V gene's germline CDR1 is LGHDT and CDR2 YNNKEL (reference sequence). The V and J ends lost 0 bases and 4 bases respectively, with 4 bases between them. The CDR3 loop spans 13 amino acids.

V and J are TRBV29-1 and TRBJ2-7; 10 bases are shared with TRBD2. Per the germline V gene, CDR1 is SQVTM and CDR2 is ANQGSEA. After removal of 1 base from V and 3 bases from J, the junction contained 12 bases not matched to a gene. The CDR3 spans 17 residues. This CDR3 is CSVEVSNPSSGGYEQYF. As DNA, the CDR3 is TGCAGCGTTGAAGTCTCCAATCCTTCTAGCGGGGGCTACGAGCAGTACTTC.

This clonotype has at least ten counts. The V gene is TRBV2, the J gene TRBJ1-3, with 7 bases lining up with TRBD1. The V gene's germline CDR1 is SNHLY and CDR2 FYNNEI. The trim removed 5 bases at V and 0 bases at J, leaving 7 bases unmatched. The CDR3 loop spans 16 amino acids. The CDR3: CASSLGTAVSGNTIYF. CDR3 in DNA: TGTGCCAGCAGTCTAGGGACAGCCGTCTCTGGAAACACCATATATTTT.